The entry below gives a single TCR beta chain sequence along with its context. Its antigen is still unknown. The germline V and J ends were trimmed by 4 bases and 5 bases, with 14 bases remaining between them. The CDR3 is 14 residues long. Germline values: CDR1 SGHTA, CDR2 FQGNSA. This sample is part of a study of shared clonotypes between healthy human individuals. Donors had no recently reported acute infections or vaccinations and were HIV-negative. The data were produced by immunoSEQ multiplex PCR, yet TCRdb's version contains in-frame clones alone and is incomplete. The sample shows about 670,000 clones, about two thirds of them seen only once. Overall study results and limits: The represented genetic and exposure-history diversity was limited by the small number of donors. Naive CD4 clonotypes were shared across a handful of donors at roughly 5.5%.

The chain has TRBV7-2 and TRBJ1-1; D remains ambiguous. The specimen sequenced was memory CD4+ T cells sorted from blood. Specified subset: CD45RA-negative fraction. The receptor comes from a woman aged 25 to 39 in good health. This CDR3 is CASSCRYSLTEAFF. CDR3 DNA sequence: TGTGCCAGCAGCTGCCGTTATTCCCTTACTGAAGCTTTCTTT.